This T cell receptor (beta chain) was recorded in a study of blood T cell repertoires in COVID-19. Study summary: T cells, B-cell-depleted T cells, or PBMCs provided the cDNA or gDNA that served as material.

Per the study methods: By means of reference gene primer amplification, nucleated cell counts were estimated. Generated by immunoSEQ multiplex PCR, the TCRdb table keeps only in-frame clones and is missing some. For V, J and clone size, that table is used; D and trimming come from the DNA. The data hold over 250,000 clones, with 80% to 90% observed a single time. This TCR was recovered from a woman in her forties or fifties with COVID-19, enrolled during active disease. Input material: peripheral blood.

The CDR3 bases are TGCGCCAGCAGCCATTTGCAGATGGGCACAGATACGCAGTATTTT. Its protein product is CASSHLQMGTDTQYF. The gene calls are TRBV4-1 and TRBJ2-3; D gene uncertain. CDR1 is MGHRA, CDR2 YSYEKL, per germline. Trimming shortened V by 3 bases and J by 1 base, and 11 bases separated the two germline ends. The CDR3 runs 15 residues.